These 19 T cell receptor beta chains originate from one sample sequenced in a study of T cell repertoires in cytomegalovirus infection. Their antigen targets remain unknown. TCRdb processed the reads anew with MiXCR; each CDR3 protein has one entry. Of some 940,000 distinct CDR3 sequences listed, 31% are singletons. The sequenced sample was cultured CD8+ T cells from PBMCs, obtained from culture after CMV antigen stimulation. The receptors derive from a human donor in good health (CMV status not recorded). Some clones in this sample may be carry-over from other donors' samples.

J is TRBJ2-7 and V is TRBV5-1, with D unresolved. With 6 bases removed from V and 5 bases from J, the gap between germline ends came to 15 bases. The CDR3 contains 13 residues. The V gene's germline CDR1 is SGHRS and CDR2 YFSETQ. The CDR3 here is CASTPRLGNEQYF. Here the CDR3 DNA reads TGCGCCAGCACCCCGCGCCTAGGCAACGAGCAGTACTTC.

This clonotype appeared a few times. The CDR3 protein is CASSLSGDSLGAFF. In nucleotides, the CDR3 is TGTGCCAGCAGCCTTTCAGGCGACAGCCTTGGGGCTTTCTTT. V gene TRBV7-3 combines with J gene TRBJ1-1; D is possibly TRBD1 (5 bases). From germline, CDR1 is SGHTA and CDR2 FQGTGA. V dropped 5 bases and J dropped 11 bases, with 21 bases sitting between them. CDR3 length: 14 residues.

This chain links TRBV15 with TRBJ2-3; D is perhaps TRBD1 (6 bases). The CDR3 has 14 amino acids. V was clipped by 9 bases and J by 3 bases, with 16 bases between them. Germline CDR1 reads LNHNV; CDR2 reads YYDKDF (reference sequence). The CDR3 nucleotides are TGTGCCACTATTGCACTCGGACAGACAGATACGCAGTATTTT. Encoded protein: CATIALGQTDTQYF.

V gene TRBV5-1 combines with J gene TRBJ2-1; 8 bases line up with TRBD2. Looked up from germline, CDR1 is SGHRS and CDR2 is YFSETQ. J lost 7 bases, V lost 1 base, and 7 bases had no gene match. The CDR3 length is 15 residues. The CDR3 DNA reads TGCGCCAGCAGCTTGATCGGGGGGGCAGAAAATGAGCAGTTCTTC. Its translation: CASSLIGGAENEQFF.

This clonotype has just a few counts. The V and J genes are TRBV27 and TRBJ2-3, with 10 bases fitting TRBD1. Trimming removed 4 bases from V and 1 base from J; junction bases left unmatched: 5. Germline loops: CDR1 MNHEY, CDR2 SMNVEV (reference sequence). This CDR3 spans 16 amino acids. CDR3 coding DNA: TGTGCCAGCAGTTCTTCCGGGACAGGGGGCACAGATACGCAGTATTTT. Translating gives CASSSSGTGGTDTQYF.

The chain carries TRBV27 and TRBJ2-3; a possible D gene is TRBD2 (6 bases). Trimming removed 6 bases at V and 0 bases at J, with 22 bases between. The germline V gene encodes CDR1 MNHEY and CDR2 SMNVEV (reference sequence). The CDR3 runs to 18 residues. CDR3 coding DNA: TGTGCCAGCAGCCCCTCGGTATATTCTAGCGTGAGCACAGATACGCAGTATTTT. It specifies CASSPSVYSSVSTDTQYF.

This chain connects TRBV20-1 to TRBJ2-1, with 10 bases fitting TRBD2. CDR1 and CDR2 from the germline V gene are DFQATT and SNEGSKA (reference sequence). The CDR3 totals 19 residues. Trimming cost V 6 bases and J 4 bases; bases outside gene matches: 21. The CDR3 DNA reads as TGCAGTGCCATACCTTATATACCTTCCGGGACTAGCGCTTACAATGAGCAGTTCTTC. Amino acids: CSAIPYIPSGTSAYNEQFF.

V is TRBV28 and J is TRBJ2-2; 11 bases are shared with TRBD2. V lost 6 bases and J lost 6; bases outside the gene matches: 6. Germline V lookup: CDR1 MDHEN, CDR2 SYDVKM. This CDR3 region has 15 residues. This CDR3 reads CASSPGTSGSGELFF. CDR3 nucleotides: TGTGCCAGCAGCCCCGGGACTAGCGGTTCCGGGGAGCTGTTTTTT. Variable domain in full (rest from reference TRBV28 and TRBJ2-2): DVKVTQSSRYLVKRTGEKVFLECVQDMDHENMFWYRQDPGLGLRLIYFSYDVKMKEKGDIPEGYSVSREKKERFSLILESASTNQTSMYLCASSPGTSGSGELFFGEGSRLTVL.

There are a few counts of this clonotype. The chain is built from TRBV5-4 and TRBJ2-3; possibly TRBD1 for D (5 bases). The CDR3 spans 11 residues. CDR1 and CDR2 from the germline V gene are SGHNT and YYREEE (reference sequence). Deletions cut 4 bases from V and 8 bases from J, with 8 bases between. CDR3 protein: CASSGASTQYF. The CDR3 region has the DNA TGTGCCAGCAGCGGGGCTAGTACGCAGTATTTT.

About this clonotype: Germline is not matched at one junction end, which may reflect a read error. The rearrangement joins TRBV7-7 to TRBJ2-1; TRBD1 is a possible D gene (6 bases). This CDR3 has 13 amino acids. CDR1 SSHAT and CDR2 FNYEAQ come from the germline V gene (reference sequence). The CDR3 loop is CASSYTSRGEQFF. Written as DNA, the CDR3 is TGTGCTAGCAGTTACACGTCCAGGGGAGAGCAGTTCTTC.

The chain joins TRBV10-2 to TRBJ2-3; 11 nucleotides align to TRBD2. The CDR3 consists of 15 residues. From germline, CDR1 is WSHSY and CDR2 SAAADI. V lost 9 bases and J lost 2; bases outside the gene matches: 7. CDR3 region: CASQGTSGSTDTQYF. CDR3 DNA: TGCGCCAGTCAGGGGACTAGCGGATCCACAGATACGCAGTATTTT.

The chain carries TRBV28 and TRBJ1-5; no definite D call. The CDR3 sequence is 11 residues long. The germline V gene has CDR1 MDHEN and CDR2 SYDVKM. The V end lost 4 bases, the J end lost 9 bases, and 7 bases lay between the germline ends. CDR3 in DNA: TGTGCCAGCAGTTCTCTTAGGCCCCAGCATTTT. Encoded protein: CASSSLRPQHF. Supplemented by reference TRBV28 and TRBJ1-5, the full variable domain reads DVKVTQSSRYLVKRTGEKVFLECVQDMDHENMFWYRQDPGLGLRLIYFSYDVKMKEKGDIPEGYSVSREKKERFSLILESASTNQTSMYLCASSSLRPQHFGDGTRLSIL.

Many counts were recorded for this clonotype. V gene TRBV7-8 combines with J gene TRBJ2-1, with a possible D match to TRBD1 (5 bases). Deletions cut 5 bases from V and 3 bases from J, with 23 bases between. CDR1 SGHVS and CDR2 FQNEAQ come from the germline V gene. The CDR3 extends over 18 amino acids. The CDR3 here is CASSQLPSGAVFYNEQFF. In DNA, the CDR3 is TGTGCCAGCAGCCAACTACCAAGTGGGGCAGTTTTCTACAATGAGCAGTTCTTC.

J is TRBJ1-4 and V is TRBV7-2; 11 bases are a match to TRBD1. After removal of 5 bases from V and 8 bases from J, the junction contained 7 bases not matched to a gene. The CDR3 has 15 residues. CDR1 is SGHTA and CDR2 is FQGNSA in the germline V gene. The DNA of the CDR3 is TGTGCCAGCAGCGCTCCGGGACAGGGGGGCGAAAAACTGTTTTTT. Translating gives CASSAPGQGGEKLFF.

The chain uses TRBV19 and TRBJ1-2, with 8 bases fitting TRBD1. Germline values: CDR1 LNHDA, CDR2 SQIVND (reference sequence). The ends lost 3 bases at V and 1 base at J; junction bases unmatched: 10. This CDR3 is built from 17 residues. The CDR3 DNA reads as TGTGCCAGTAGTATGGACGGGCAGGGGGCAAGTAACTATGGCTACACCTTC. As protein: CASSMDGQGASNYGYTF.

The table lists this clonotype with a few counts. The V call is TRBV6-5, the J call TRBJ2-1; maybe TRBD1 (5 bases). The CDR3 sequence is 16 residues long. CDR1 MNHEY and CDR2 SVGAGI come from the germline V gene. V lost 7 bases to trimming and J lost 0 bases, with 16 bases between them. This CDR3 is CASTPAGFVSYNEQFF. The CDR3 region has the DNA TGTGCCAGCACCCCGGCAGGGTTCGTCTCCTACAATGAGCAGTTCTTC.

V is TRBV10-3 and J is TRBJ2-1, with 12 bases fitting TRBD2. V lost 10 bases, J lost 10 bases, and 17 bases stayed unmatched. This CDR3 has 16 amino acids. Germline CDR1 reads ENHRY; CDR2 reads SYGVKD. In DNA form, the CDR3 reads TGTGCCACCTCTAACCCTAGCGGGGGGGAGACGCGGGAGCAGTTCTTC. Its translation: CATSNPSGGETREQFF.

V usage is TRBV6-8 and J usage is TRBJ2-5; 9 bases agree with TRBD1. Germline CDR1 is MNHGY and CDR2 is SAAAGT. The V and J ends lost 2 bases and 3 bases, in that order; junction bases with no gene match: 4. The CDR3 is 15 residues long. The CDR3 region is CASSYTQGAEETQYF. As DNA, the CDR3 is TGTGCCAGCAGTTACACACAGGGGGCTGAAGAGACCCAGTACTTC.

The gene calls are TRBV7-9 and TRBJ2-3, with D possibly TRBD1 on 5 matching bases. Germline CDR1 reads SEHNR; CDR2 reads FQNEAQ (reference sequence). This CDR3 is 13 amino acids long. V lost 11 bases and J 4 bases, leaving 16 bases between the germline ends. As DNA, the CDR3 is TGTGCCGGACACTCTGCGGATCCAGATACGCAGTATTTT. Translated: CAGHSADPDTQYF.